One T cell receptor (beta chain) is described in this entry. This clone was counted a single time. Its antigen is currently not known. The sample holds no much larger clone one base away, and base qualities are not on file. This sample is part of a study of cytomegalovirus exposure and HLA in healthy donors listed by TCRdb under 2017. At the level of the whole study: The 550 to 750 repertoires of the first cohort and the 120 validation repertoires were produced on the same platform, according to a later analysis. The aim of the study was to test whether cataloging public T cell receptors could identify signatures of past pathogen exposure. In addition to the first cohort of approximately 650 subjects, a separate validation cohort of approximately 130 different subjects was used. To predict cytomegalovirus infection status, the study combined high-throughput TCR immunosequencing, statistical association of individual TCRs with disease status, and machine learning.

Libraries were made using the immunoSEQ multiplex PCR assay. The published analysis was carried out like this. A statistical classification framework was developed to diagnose cytomegalovirus status using the catalog of TCR beta chain sequences. Sourced from immuneACCESS, this table was stored by TCRdb with only in-frame sequences that have V and J called. A share of the clones is absent; for the studies checked, an unresolved V gene accounts for under half, and the remainder has no known explanation. D and trimming were read from the DNA, whereas the V and J calls and clone size are those reported in that table. Counted in this sample were approximately 110,000 clones; roughly 86% of them appeared once. Jointly, the top ten make up approximately 2% of the sample. V was cut back by 6 bases and J by 4 bases, leaving a gap of 13 bases between them. The CDR3 starts with the cysteine, ends with the phenylalanine, and has 15 residues. Just CDR3 DNA is preserved here, 45 bases in frame from base 1. The germline V gene supplies CDR1 MNHEY and CDR2 SVGAGI.

Separate from the roughly 650-subject first cohort, the validation cohort of about 130 subjects was the group to which the donors belonged. Here is what the overall study found, with its caveats: The authors suggested that the approach could potentially be generalized to other disease states and immunological phenotypes. Most TCR sequences were seen in very few donors, while some public TCRs were found in many individuals. A later analysis lacked HLA typing for the validation cohort, so it scored co-occurrence in that cohort across all 120 or so repertoires. Subsequent analysis determined that TCRs grouped into clusters in the first cohort also showed a tendency toward co-occurrence across the roughly 110 validation repertoires, and 94% of cluster scores exceeded 0. Cytomegalovirus status was reported to be diagnosed by the classifier with high specificity and sensitivity in both the original and validation cohorts. A few of the identified cytomegalovirus-associated TCR beta chains were confirmed in vitro to be specific for cytomegalovirus antigens. In the study, 150 to 200 TCR beta chains were listed as associated with cytomegalovirus.

The chain is made from TRBV6-5 and TRBJ2-6; TRBD1 is possibly the D segment (5 matching bases). The sequence was obtained from a woman between 18 and 30 years old in good health and CMV-seronegative. The sequencing sample was made of PBMCs. The CDR3 is CASRLDTTGANVLTF. The nucleotide sequence reads TGTGCCAGCAGACTGGACACAACGGGGGCCAACGTCCTGACTTTC.